The source of this T cell receptor (beta chain) is a study of immune cell composition in non-small cell lung cancer. Study results and limitations: It was not proven that tumour-reactive clones equal dominant tumour-associated clones.

Normal lung sampling was at least 3 cm from the tumour, as distant as possible. With 3 bases removed from V and 2 bases from J, the gap between germline ends came to 20 bases. CDR1 and CDR2 (germline): WSHSY, SAAADI. The length of the CDR3 is 19 residues. The data were produced by immunoSEQ multiplex PCR, yet TCRdb's version contains in-frame clones alone and is incomplete. The sample holds 6,500 to 7,000 clones, approximately 85% seen once. Comments on this clone: What it binds is not known.

The origin of this receptor is a human donor with non-small cell lung cancer. V is TRBV10-2 and J is TRBJ1-6, with D hard to call. The specimen was non-adjacent lung tissue. The CDR3 DNA is TGCGCCAGCAGTGACTTTAGGGCCGTCAACCTACCCTATAATTCACCCCTCCACTTT. Translating it yields CASSDFRAVNLPYNSPLHF.